These 15 T cell receptor beta chains share one sample of origin, sequenced in a study of graft-versus-host responses after intestinal transplantation. Assay: immunoSEQ multiplex PCR; the TCRdb copy retains only in-frame clones and omits some. The table lists about 97,000 clones, 90% of them singletons. The specimen was PBMCs, collected around 68 weeks after intestinal transplant. These receptor sequences come from a human patient who received an intestinal transplant, so some T cells may come from the graft donor.

This chain connects TRBV28 to TRBJ1-4; D remains unclear. The V and J ends lost 6 bases and 1 base respectively, with 9 bases between them. This CDR3 contains 14 residues. The V gene's germline CDR1 is MDHEN and CDR2 SYDVKM. CDR3 nucleotides: TGTGCCAGCAGCCCCCCCCTAACTAATGAAAAACTGTTTTTT. It codes for CASSPPLTNEKLFF.

The chain couples TRBV7-9 to TRBJ1-1; tentatively, D is TRBD1 (6 bases). The CDR3 consists of 15 residues. Germline values: CDR1 SEHNR, CDR2 FQNEAQ (reference sequence). V shed 1 base and J shed 1 base, with 10 bases lying between them. The CDR3 DNA reads TGTGCCAGCAGCTTAGTTGGGGGCCCGAACACTGAAGCTTTCTTT. Translation gives CASSLVGGPNTEAFF.

This clone was recorded a few times. This chain connects TRBV7-3 to TRBJ1-4, with D perhaps matching TRBD1 (6 bases). This CDR3 has 14 amino acids. Germline lookup yields CDR1 SGHTA and CDR2 FQGTGA. Trimming took off 6 bases at V and 5 bases at J, with 13 bases between the two ends. This CDR3 reads CASRSAGANEKLFF. The CDR3 DNA follows: TGTGCCAGCAGGTCCGCGGGGGCGAATGAAAAACTGTTTTTT.

V usage is TRBV5-4 and J usage is TRBJ2-4; either TRBD1 or TRBD2 may fit D (6 bases each). Germline V gives CDR1 SGHNT, CDR2 YYREEE (reference sequence). This CDR3 has 14 amino acids. Trimming stripped 7 bases from V and 3 bases from J, with 14 bases between. The CDR3 bases are TGTGCCAGCGGAAAACAGGGAGGCAAAAACATTCAGTACTTC. This gives the protein CASGKQGGKNIQYF.

The genes are TRBV19 and TRBJ1-5, with a weak D call TRBD1 (6 bases). CDR1 and CDR2 (germline): LNHDA, SQIVND (reference sequence). The length of the CDR3 is 13 residues. V lost 4 bases, J lost 6 bases, and 10 bases lay in between. CDR3 DNA sequence: TGTGCCAGTAGTAACAGGGATGGTCAGCCCCAGCATTTT. As protein: CASSNRDGQPQHF.

The chain links TRBV4-1 to TRBJ1-1, with D unclear. This CDR3 spans 15 amino acids. Germline V gene data show CDR1 as MGHRA and CDR2 as YSYEKL. With 0 bases removed from V and 0 bases from J, the gap between germline ends came to 8 bases. CDR3 DNA: TGCGCCAGCAGCCAAGAGCGGCACCTGAACACTGAAGCTTTCTTT. Amino acids: CASSQERHLNTEAFF.

The rearrangement uses TRBV13 and TRBJ1-5; D might be TRBD1 (5 bases). V lost 0 bases and J lost 4, with 10 bases in between. Looked up from germline, CDR1 is PRHDT and CDR2 is FYEKMQ (reference sequence). This CDR3 has 15 residues. The CDR3, as DNA: TGTGCCAGCAGCTTAGGCACGGGGGGAAATCAGCCCCAGCATTTT. Protein sequence: CASSLGTGGNQPQHF.

The genes are TRBV5-1 and TRBJ1-4; D remains ambiguous. Germline CDR1 and CDR2: SGHRS and YFSETQ. This CDR3 contains 13 residues. V was pared by 3 bases and J by 4 bases, with 7 bases between. CDR3 region: CASSSVHNEKLFF. The CDR3 DNA follows: TGCGCCAGCAGCTCTGTGCATAATGAAAAACTGTTTTTT.

This sequence joins TRBV7-9 and TRBJ1-6; TRBD1 aligns across 9 bases. This CDR3 has 15 residues. V gave up 2 bases and J gave up 7 bases; unmatched junction bases: 3. Germline CDR1 SEHNR, CDR2 FQNEAQ (reference sequence). CDR3 residues: CASSLWDRVNSPLHF. For the CDR3, the DNA is TGTGCCAGCAGCTTATGGGACAGGGTCAATTCACCCCTCCACTTT.

The chain carries TRBV29-1 and TRBJ1-2; a weak D match, TRBD1 (5 bases). The germline gives CDR1 SQVTM, CDR2 ANQGSEA. V gave up 1 base and J gave up 4 bases, with 10 bases separating them. There are 13 residues in the CDR3. This chain's CDR3 is CSVEGGPSYGYTF. Written as DNA, the CDR3 is TGCAGCGTTGAAGGGGGACCCAGCTATGGCTACACCTTC.

The chain recombines TRBV4-1 with TRBJ2-7; 15 bases fit TRBD2. The CDR3 spans 17 residues. V lost 1 base, J lost 2 bases, and 3 bases stayed unmatched. CDR1 and CDR2 (germline): MGHRA, YSYEKL. CDR3 in amino acids: CASSQGGLAGGAYEQYF. The CDR3 DNA is TGCGCCAGCAGCCAAGGGGGACTAGCGGGGGGAGCCTACGAGCAGTACTTC.

This clone was seen a single time. J is TRBJ2-7 and V is TRBV13; D is uncertain. V was shortened by 4 bases and J by 4 bases, with 14 bases between the two germline ends. Germline-derived CDR1 and CDR2 are PRHDT and FYEKMQ (reference sequence). The CDR3 sequence is 14 residues long. This chain's CDR3 is CASSSRLLQYEQYF. The CDR3, as DNA: TGTGCCAGCAGCTCCCGGCTTCTTCAATACGAGCAGTACTTC.

The chain has TRBV11-2 and TRBJ2-3; TRBD1 might be the D (6 bases). CDR3 length equals 14 residues. Trimming cost V 1 base and J 1 base, with 6 bases left between them. Germline V gene sequence: CDR1 SGHAT, CDR2 FQNNGV. CDR3 loop: CASSLGTGTDTQYF. CDR3 sequence (DNA): TGTGCCAGCAGCTTAGGGACAGGCACAGATACGCAGTATTTT.

The CDR3 region has the DNA TGTGCCAGTAGTTTAGGGGACAGCCTTGAAGCTTTCTTT. It translates to CASSLGDSLEAFF. The chain employs TRBV19 and TRBJ1-1; 7 bases align to TRBD1. Germline CDR1 and CDR2: LNHDA and SQIVND (reference sequence). The CDR3 runs 13 residues. With V trimmed by 5 bases and J by 7 bases, 7 bases remained unmatched.

The rearrangement links TRBV7-3 to TRBJ2-1; 7 bases agree with TRBD2. The V gene's germline CDR1 is SGHTA and CDR2 FQGTGA. This CDR3 region has 18 residues. V lost 2 bases, J lost 8 bases, and 18 bases stayed unmatched. CDR3 protein: CASSLYPPSMGGVDEQFF. The CDR3 nucleotides are TGTGCCAGCAGCTTATATCCCCCCTCGATGGGGGGGGTCGATGAGCAGTTCTTC.